This T cell receptor beta chain was captured by sequencing in a study of PD-L1 blockade in urothelial cancer. The germline V gene encodes CDR1 LGHNA and CDR2 YSLEER. This CDR3 has 15 residues. Trimming took 3 bases from V and 7 from J, leaving 15 bases between them. Measured with immunoSEQ multiplex PCR; TCRdb has only the in-frame clones, and not every one. The sample comprises tens of thousands of clones, 85% to 90% of which are singletons, and around an eighth rests with the top ten. To note about this clone: Its specificity is unknown.

As for time point: pretreatment peripheral blood. Patients in the study were battling locally advanced or metastatic urothelial carcinoma. Points from the study as a whole: Better survival was predicted by below-median pretreatment blood TCR clonality.

The source was PBMCs, collected around atezolizumab (anti-PD-L1) treatment. The sequence derives from a man aged 55 to 70 with urothelial cancer. The chain joins TRBV4-3 to TRBJ1-4; tentative D call: TRBD1 (5 bases). The CDR3 nucleotides are TGCGCCAGCAGCCAGGGTTTGGGGGGGAGTGAAAAACTGTTTTTT. Residues: CASSQGLGGSEKLFF.